This T cell receptor beta chain was identified during a study of technical replicates of blood from several donors. This table comes from immunoSEQ multiplex PCR, and its TCRdb copy is limited to in-frame clones, with some not included. The sample includes tens of thousands of clones, 96% seen only once; the top ten take 0.35% to 0.4%. This clone was picked up one time. Trimming took off 0 bases at V and 2 bases at J, with 11 bases between the two ends. Germline loops: CDR1 MNHEY, CDR2 SVGAGI. The CDR3 has 16 amino acids. Material: T cells isolated from PBMCs. The V gene is TRBV6-5, the J gene TRBJ1-3, with D maybe TRBD1 (6 bases). The sequence derives from a human donor in good health. The CDR3 region is CASSYSITGPGNTIYF. CDR3 nucleotide sequence: TGTGCCAGCAGTTACTCTATTACAGGGCCTGGAAACACCATATATTTT.